A single sample is the source of the 31 T cell receptor beta chains below, sequenced in a study of cytomegalovirus exposure and HLA in healthy donors (TCRdb year 2017). Library method: the immunoSEQ multiplex PCR assay. For the multiplex PCR, a mixture combining 60 forward primers for TCR Vbeta segments and 13 reverse primers for TCR Jbeta segments was used. Imported from immuneACCESS, the table was reduced by TCRdb to in-frame sequences with V and J called. These copies leave out some clones; in studies compared against another copy, an unresolved V gene accounts for under half, and the cause of the remainder is not known. A total of about 120,000 clones appear in this sample, approximately 84% of them only once. About 0.25% of the sample goes to the ten largest clones. Sequenced sample: PBMCs. The receptors derive from a man aged 45-65 years in good health and CMV-seronegative.

The CDR3 here is CASSSPLAGGGPGELFF. The CDR3 DNA follows: TGTGCCAGCAGCTCCCCCCTCGCGGGGGGCGGGCCCGGGGAGCTGTTTTTT. J is TRBJ2-2 and V is TRBV7-9, with TRBD2 matching 8 bases. The CDR3 is 17 amino acids. The V gene end was trimmed by 4 bases and the J gene end by 6 bases; junction bases not matched to a gene: 13. CDR1 and CDR2 (germline): SEHNR, FQNEAQ (reference sequence).

The rearrangement links TRBV7-6 to TRBJ2-1; D may be TRBD2 (7 bases). V shed 2 bases and J shed 9 bases, with 20 bases lying between them. CDR3 size: 16 residues. In germline, CDR1 is SGHVS, CDR2 FNYEAQ. CDR3 protein: CASSLTARGAQGEQFF. DNA for the CDR3: TGTGCCAGCAGCTTAACGGCTCGGGGGGCCCAGGGTGAGCAGTTCTTC.

The V call is TRBV2, the J call TRBJ1-1, with 7 bases identical to TRBD1. The CDR3 extends over 14 amino acids. The germline V gene has CDR1 SNHLY and CDR2 FYNNEI. Unmatched junction bases numbered 11, after V lost 8 bases and J lost 5 bases. In DNA form, the CDR3 reads TGTGCCAGCCGACGGGAGGGGGCTGGGACTGAAGCTTTCTTT. As protein: CASRREGAGTEAFF.

This clone was counted a few times. The V and J genes are TRBV4-1 and TRBJ1-6; 9 bases are shared with TRBD1. The V segment lost 1 base and the J segment 7 bases; nucleotides outside the gene matches: 2. CDR1 and CDR2 (germline): MGHRA, YSYEKL. CDR3 length equals 15 residues. CDR3 DNA sequence: TGCGCCAGCAGCCAAGCGGACAGGGGCAATTCACCCCTCCACTTT. Protein sequence: CASSQADRGNSPLHF.

The rearrangement joins TRBV4-3 to TRBJ2-1, with a tentative D call TRBD1 (6 bases). Germline V lookup: CDR1 LGHNA, CDR2 YSLEER. The ends were cut back, 0 bases at V and 2 bases at J, with 14 bases in the middle. The CDR3 length is 17 residues. CDR3 in DNA: TGCGCCAGCAGCCAAGATGCAACAGGGCCCCCCTACAATGAGCAGTTCTTC. Translation gives CASSQDATGPPYNEQFF.

This chain uses TRBV28 with TRBJ1-5; D remains ambiguous. Germline V gene lookup returns CDR1 MDHEN and CDR2 SYDVKM. The V end was cut by 3 bases, the J end by 0 bases, with 9 bases between. This CDR3 contains 15 residues. CDR3 loop: CASSFGQLSNQPQHF. CDR3 in DNA: TGTGCCAGCAGTTTTGGGCAGCTTAGCAATCAGCCCCAGCATTTT.

This clone appeared a few times. V is TRBV9 and J is TRBJ1-1, with no clear D. CDR3 size: 13 residues. Germline V gene data show CDR1 as SGDLS and CDR2 as YYNGEE. Deletions cut 4 bases from V and 5 bases from J, with 12 bases between. The CDR3 sequence is CASSRSGRTEAFF. The DNA for the CDR3 is TGTGCCAGCAGCCGGAGTGGGAGAACTGAAGCTTTCTTT.

The chain uses TRBV9 and TRBJ2-2; 9 bases match TRBD2. This CDR3 contains 16 residues. V lost 1 base to trimming and J lost 4 bases; unmatched junction nucleotides: 5. CDR1 and CDR2 (germline): SGDLS, YYNGEE. In DNA, the CDR3 is TGTGCCAGCAGCGTACAGGCGGGAGGGGGCACCGGGGAGCTGTTTTTT. This translates into CASSVQAGGGTGELFF.

The chain combines TRBV7-2 with TRBJ2-3; 13 bases agree with TRBD2. J gave up 5 bases and V 4 bases, and 15 bases lay outside the gene matches. Germline lookup yields CDR1 SGHTA and CDR2 FQGNSA. This CDR3 has 19 residues. The CDR3 DNA sequence: TGTGCCAGCAGCTCAAGACTAGCGGGGGGCCCTTCTGGTGGAGATACGCAGTATTTT. It yields the protein CASSSRLAGGPSGGDTQYF.

J is TRBJ1-2 and V is TRBV2; possible D gene TRBD1, 6 bases. The CDR3 runs 13 residues. V was trimmed by 8 bases and J by 0 bases, leaving 10 bases between them. Per germline, CDR1 SNHLY and CDR2 FYNNEI. The CDR3 DNA sequence: TGTGCCAGCTCCAGGGGAACTAACTATGGCTACACCTTC. Residues: CASSRGTNYGYTF.

V is TRBV6-5 and J is TRBJ2-7, with a tentative D call TRBD2 (6 bases). CDR1 is MNHEY, CDR2 SVGAGI, per germline. Between the trimmed V and J ends, which lost 7 bases and 6 bases, there was a span of 19 bases. This CDR3 comprises 14 residues. CDR3 amino acids: CASTTQGGGSEQYF. In DNA, the CDR3 is TGTGCCAGCACCACCCAGGGAGGCGGCTCCGAGCAGTACTTC.

The chain recombines TRBV5-6 with TRBJ2-1; D is perhaps TRBD2 (6 bases). The CDR3 is made up of 15 amino acids. V was cut by 4 bases and J by 4 bases, with 15 bases left in between. In germline, CDR1 is SGHDT, CDR2 YYEEEE. The CDR3 here is CASSRMRGTYNEQFF. Written as DNA, the CDR3 is TGTGCCAGCAGCCGGATGCGGGGTACTTACAATGAGCAGTTCTTC. Drawing the rest from reference TRBV5-6 and TRBJ2-1, the complete variable domain is DAGVTQSPTHLIKTRGQQVTLRCSPKSGHDTVSWYQQALGQGPQFIFQYYEEEERQRGNFPDRFSGHQFPNYSSELNVNALLLGDSALYLCASSRMRGTYNEQFFGPGTRLTVL.

The chain employs TRBV6-5 and TRBJ2-7; 7 nucleotides match TRBD1. The CDR3 covers 11 residues. Germline values: CDR1 MNHEY, CDR2 SVGAGI. The ends lost 5 bases at V and 11 bases at J; junction bases unmatched: 6. The chain's CDR3 is CASSRQGSEYF. DNA for the CDR3: TGTGCCAGCAGTCGACAGGGATCGGAGTACTTC.

V usage is TRBV28 and J usage is TRBJ2-1, with a tentative D call TRBD1 (8 bases). CDR1 MDHEN and CDR2 SYDVKM come from the germline V gene. V lost 1 base and J lost 12, with 22 bases in between. This CDR3 comprises 16 residues. In DNA form, the CDR3 reads TGTGCCAGCAGTTTATACGCGGACGGACAGGGAGGGGGGCAGTTCTTC. It translates to CASSLYADGQGGGQFF.

The gene calls are TRBV7-9 and TRBJ1-5; 7 positions agree with TRBD1. The junction had 2 bases not matched to a gene; V was cut back by 5 bases and J by 1 base. The length of the CDR3 is 14 residues. CDR1 is SEHNR, CDR2 FQNEAQ, per germline (reference sequence). CDR3 nucleotides: TGTGCCAGCAGCATGGGACAGAGCAATCAGCCCCAGCATTTT. This translates into CASSMGQSNQPQHF.

This clone was observed once. The chain links TRBV28 to TRBJ2-5, with TRBD1 matching over 9 bases. This CDR3 contains 17 residues. J lost 3 bases, V lost 4 bases, and 12 bases had no gene match. Germline-derived CDR1 and CDR2 are MDHEN and SYDVKM. CDR3 protein: CASSWGQGGTLKETQYF. CDR3 nucleotides: TGTGCCAGCAGTTGGGGACAGGGAGGCACCCTGAAAGAGACCCAGTACTTC. Supplemented by reference TRBV28 and TRBJ2-5, the full variable domain reads DVKVTQSSRYLVKRTGEKVFLECVQDMDHENMFWYRQDPGLGLRLIYFSYDVKMKEKGDIPEGYSVSREKKERFSLILESASTNQTSMYLCASSWGQGGTLKETQYFGPGTRLLVL.

This chain uses TRBV18 with TRBJ2-1, with TRBD1 matching over 8 bases. Germline lookup yields CDR1 KGHSH and CDR2 LQKENI. V lost 6 bases and J lost 7; bases outside the gene matches: 8. The CDR3 runs to 14 residues. The CDR3 sequence is CASSPGQGWNEQFF. In DNA form, the CDR3 reads TGTGCCAGCTCCCCTGGACAGGGATGGAATGAGCAGTTCTTC. The full variable domain, its missing parts supplied by reference TRBV18 and TRBJ2-1, is NAGVMQNPRHLVRRRGQEARLRCSPMKGHSHVYWYRQLPEEGLKFMVYLQKENIIDESGMPKERFSAEFPKEGPSILRIQQVVRGDSAAYFCASSPGQGWNEQFFGPGTRLTVL.

This clone was recorded a few times. V is TRBV5-1 and J is TRBJ2-5; D is perhaps TRBD2 (5 bases). CDR3 length equals 13 residues. Per germline, CDR1 SGHRS and CDR2 YFSETQ. Trimming took 1 base from V and 5 from J, leaving 9 bases between them. The CDR3 DNA reads as TGCGCCAGCAGCTTGAATCCTAGCGAGACCCAGTACTTC. Its translation is CASSLNPSETQYF.

This sequence joins TRBV19 and TRBJ1-1; 7 bases align to TRBD1. Looked up from germline, CDR1 is LNHDA and CDR2 is SQIVND (reference sequence). Trimming cost V 4 bases and J 4 bases; bases outside gene matches: 6. The CDR3 sequence is 14 residues long. CDR3 in DNA: TGTGCCAGTAGTACTCGACAGGGTAGCACTGAAGCTTTCTTT. Translating it yields CASSTRQGSTEAFF.

In nucleotides, the CDR3 is TGTGCCAGCAGCTCTGCGGGGATGGACACCGGGGAGCTGTTTTTT. Its protein is CASSSAGMDTGELFF. This chain joins TRBV11-2 and TRBJ2-2, with a weak D call TRBD2 (6 bases). Between the trimmed V and J ends, which lost 4 bases and 3 bases, there was a span of 12 bases. The CDR3 extends over 15 amino acids. Looked up from germline, CDR1 is SGHAT and CDR2 is FQNNGV.

This clone was observed a handful of times. The V and J genes are TRBV5-6 and TRBJ1-5; D may be TRBD1 (6 bases). Trimming took off 4 bases at V and 3 bases at J, with 14 bases between the two ends. The germline V gene has CDR1 SGHDT and CDR2 YYEEEE. The CDR3 is 15 amino acids. The CDR3 DNA is TGTGCCAGCAGCCGAACAGGGACCTACAATCAGCCCCAGCATTTT. Its protein is CASSRTGTYNQPQHF.

The chain carries TRBV29-1 and TRBJ2-2; 7 nucleotides align to TRBD2. Trimming cost V 4 bases and J 1 base; bases outside gene matches: 6. This CDR3 has 15 residues. Germline V lookup: CDR1 SQVTM, CDR2 ANQGSEA. This CDR3 is CSVASGAVNTGELFF. The CDR3 nucleotides are TGCAGCGTTGCCAGCGGGGCGGTGAACACCGGGGAGCTGTTTTTT.

The chain carries TRBV29-1 and TRBJ1-2, with 9 bases fitting TRBD1. The ends lost 2 bases at V and 6 bases at J; junction bases unmatched: 4. The CDR3 loop spans 13 amino acids. Germline CDR1 SQVTM, CDR2 ANQGSEA. The CDR3 loop reads CSVETDRGDGYTF. CDR3 nucleotide sequence: TGCAGCGTTGAAACGGACAGGGGCGATGGCTACACCTTC.

The chain couples TRBV5-1 to TRBJ1-2, with D possibly being TRBD1 (6 bases). V gave up 3 bases and J gave up 8 bases, with 11 bases separating them. This CDR3 has 12 residues. Germline-derived CDR1 and CDR2 are SGHRS and YFSETQ. The CDR3 loop reads CASSSQGTGYTF. The CDR3 coding sequence is TGCGCCAGCAGCTCACAGGGAACAGGCTACACCTTC. Using reference TRBV5-1 and TRBJ1-2 for the parts outside the CDR3, the full variable domain is KAGVTQTPRYLIKTRGQQVTLSCSPISGHRSVSWYQQTPGQGLQFLFEYFSETQRNKGNFPGRFSGRQFSNSRSEMNVSTLELGDSALYLCASSSQGTGYTFGSGTRLTVV.

The chain joins TRBV2 to TRBJ2-2; TRBD1 aligns across 7 bases. CDR1 SNHLY and CDR2 FYNNEI come from the germline V gene. CDR3 length: 14 residues. J gave up 6 bases and V 4 bases, and 5 bases lay outside the gene matches. The DNA for the CDR3 is TGTGCCAGCAGTGTTGACAGGGTGCCCGGGGAGCTGTTTTTT. It is translated as CASSVDRVPGELFF.

V gene TRBV15 combines with J gene TRBJ2-5; D call uncertain. V was shortened by 0 bases and J by 3 bases, with 8 bases between the two germline ends. The CDR3 covers 14 residues. CDR1 is LNHNV, CDR2 YYDKDF, per germline (reference sequence). DNA of the CDR3: TGTGCCACCAGCAGAGATTGGGCGAAAGAGACCCAGTACTTC. This sequence encodes CATSRDWAKETQYF.

The V and J genes are TRBV7-6 and TRBJ2-2; 7 positions agree with TRBD2. Germline V CDR1 and CDR2: SGHVS, FNYEAQ. The CDR3 is made up of 14 amino acids. Germline trimming cut 1 base from V and 4 bases from J; bases unmatched to any gene: 0. The CDR3 region is CASSLGGGTGELFF. CDR3 DNA sequence: TGTGCCAGCAGCTTAGGCGGGGGCACCGGGGAGCTGTTTTTT.

V and J are TRBV18 and TRBJ2-1, with 10 bases that match TRBD2. Per germline, CDR1 KGHSH and CDR2 LQKENI. The CDR3 sequence is 15 residues long. V lost 1 base to trimming and J lost 8 bases; unmatched junction nucleotides: 5. The CDR3 bases are TGTGCCAGCTCACCACGAGCGGGGGGGATCGATGAGCAGTTCTTC. Its protein is CASSPRAGGIDEQFF.

The count of this clone is one. This chain joins TRBV28 and TRBJ1-5; TRBD1 matches 10 bases. Germline V gene lookup returns CDR1 MDHEN and CDR2 SYDVKM. J was trimmed by 11 bases and V by 4 bases; bases with no gene match: 8. The CDR3 is 14 residues long. CDR3 DNA sequence: TGTGCCAGCAGTTATAATCAGGACAGGGGGACCCAGCATTTT. Encoded protein: CASSYNQDRGTQHF. The complete variable domain, with remaining parts taken from reference TRBV28 and TRBJ1-5, reads DVKVTQSSRYLVKRTGEKVFLECVQDMDHENMFWYRQDPGLGLRLIYFSYDVKMKEKGDIPEGYSVSREKKERFSLILESASTNQTSMYLCASSYNQDRGTQHFGDGTRLSIL.

This chain uses TRBV10-2 with TRBJ2-7, with TRBD2 matching 12 bases. V dropped 8 bases and J dropped 2; count of bases not matched to a gene: 4. CDR3 length: 14 amino acids. In germline, CDR1 is WSHSY, CDR2 SAAADI. This chain's CDR3 is CASGTSGRTYEQYF. The CDR3 bases are TGCGCCAGCGGGACTAGCGGGCGCACCTACGAGCAGTACTTC.

This chain links TRBV6-6 with TRBJ2-3; D is possibly TRBD2 (6 bases). With 2 bases removed from V and 5 bases from J, the gap between germline ends came to 14 bases. This CDR3 comprises 15 residues. The germline gives CDR1 MNHNY, CDR2 SVGAGI (reference sequence). CDR3 coding DNA: TGTGCCAGCAGTTACCGCGGGGCCAGGAAAGATACGCAGTATTTT. As protein: CASSYRGARKDTQYF.